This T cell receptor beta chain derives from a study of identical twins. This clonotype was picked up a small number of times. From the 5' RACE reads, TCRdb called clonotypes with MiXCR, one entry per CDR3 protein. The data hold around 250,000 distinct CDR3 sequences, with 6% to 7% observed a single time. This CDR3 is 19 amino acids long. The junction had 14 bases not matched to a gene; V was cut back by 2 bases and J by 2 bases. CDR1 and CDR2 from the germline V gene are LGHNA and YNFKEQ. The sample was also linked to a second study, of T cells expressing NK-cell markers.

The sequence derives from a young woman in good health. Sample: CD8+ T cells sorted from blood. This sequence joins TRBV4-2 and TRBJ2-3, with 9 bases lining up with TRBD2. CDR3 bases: TGTGCCAGCAGCCAACACGGGGGGCTAGCGGGGCCGATCACAGATACGCAGTATTTT. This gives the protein CASSQHGGLAGPITDTQYF.